This TCR beta chain was identified during a study of CD8 T cells in ankylosing spondylitis (dated by TCRdb to 2016 to 2017). With regard to the full study: T cell receptor beta repertoires were profiled in healthy donors and ankylosing spondylitis patients so that disease-linked TCR variants could be found. The whole study cohort included over a hundred healthy donors and 25 ankylosing spondylitis patients. Samples of peripheral blood were taken, and for ankylosing spondylitis patients, synovial fluid was collected as well.

Sequencing was performed on an Illumina HiSeq 2500. Quantitative 5'-RACE with molecular barcodes was the method used to prepare the TCR beta libraries. Processing in the source paper ran as follows. A new computational method, built on a probabilistic model of VDJ rearrangement, was used to identify disease-linked TCR variants. TCRdb reran the public reads through fastp at Q25 and MiXCR, keeping productive beta chains. One record per CDR3 amino acid sequence lists the most common genes and DNA. These V and J calls are TCRdb output, not the study's own analysis. This sample gives 200,000 to 250,000 distinct CDR3 sequences in total; about 18% of them show up just once. Of the sample, more than 40% falls within the top ten clones. This clonotype was counted ten times or more. There is no known antigen for this receptor. No much larger clone is present one base from it, and per-base qualities are unavailable.

Trimming at the junction amounts to 4 bases on V and 1 base on J, and the germline ends lie 3 bases apart. Looking up the germline V gene yields CDR1 SGHTA and CDR2 FQGNSA. The CDR3 sequence holds 12 residues, the cysteine and phenylalanine included. Only the CDR3 DNA is retained, 36 bases long and in frame from the first base. Broader findings and caveats from the paper: Significant enrichment of the disease-linked clones was reported in matched synovial fluid samples from ankylosing spondylitis patients. Some of the motif variants had been reported before in the synovial fluid and blood of reactive arthritis patients, a finding that suggests common disease-initiation mechanisms. Blood from ankylosing spondylitis patients appeared to be characterized by a TCR beta motif composed of roughly 8 highly homologous amino acid variants. The disease-linked clones had a CD8+ phenotype and were found at relatively low frequencies in peripheral blood.

The chain uses TRBV7-2 and TRBJ2-3, with the D gene too uncertain to name. The receptor was isolated from a male donor with ankylosing spondylitis. The sample taken for sequencing was blood, either unsorted or a sorted T cell fraction (not recorded which). This receptor carries the CDR3 CASSWGTDTQYF. DNA sequence: TGTGCCAGCAGCTGGGGCACAGATACGCAGTATTTT.